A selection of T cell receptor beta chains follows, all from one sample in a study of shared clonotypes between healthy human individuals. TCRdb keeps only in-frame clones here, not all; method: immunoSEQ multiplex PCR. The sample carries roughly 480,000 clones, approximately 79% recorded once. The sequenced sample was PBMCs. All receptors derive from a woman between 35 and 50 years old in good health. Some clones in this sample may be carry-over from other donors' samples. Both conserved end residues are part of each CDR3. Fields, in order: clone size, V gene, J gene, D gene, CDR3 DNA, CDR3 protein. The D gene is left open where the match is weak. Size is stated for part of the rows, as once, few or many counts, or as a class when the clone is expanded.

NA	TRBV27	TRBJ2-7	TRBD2	TGTGCCAGCAGTACCACTAGCGTTGGATCCTACGAGCAGTACTTC	CASSTTSVGSYEQYF
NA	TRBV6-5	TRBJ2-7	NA	TGTGCCAGCAGTCGGACAGAACGTTACTACGAGCAGTACTTC	CASSRTERYYEQYF
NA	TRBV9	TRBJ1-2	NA	TGTGCCAGCAGCGTAGCGAAGACAGGTTTTGGGGGCTATGGCTACACCTTC	CASSVAKTGFGGYGYTF
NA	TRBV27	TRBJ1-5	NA	TGTGCCAGCAGTCCCAGCGGTAATCAGCCCCAGCATTTT	CASSPSGNQPQHF
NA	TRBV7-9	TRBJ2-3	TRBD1	TGTGCCAGCAGCCCTCGGACAGGCGGAGAAGATACGCAGTATTTT	CASSPRTGGEDTQYF
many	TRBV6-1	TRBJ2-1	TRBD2	TGTGCCAGCATTATGGGACTAGATTTCAATGAGCAGTTCTTC	CASIMGLDFNEQFF
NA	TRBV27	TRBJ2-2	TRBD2	TGTGCCAGCAGCCGCGGGAGGGCCACCGGGGAGCTGTTTTTT	CASSRGRATGELFF
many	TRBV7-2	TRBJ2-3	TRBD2	TGTGCCAGCAGCTTATGGACTAGCGGGGTTAGCACAGATACGCAGTATTTT	CASSLWTSGVSTDTQYF
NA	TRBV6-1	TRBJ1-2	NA	TGTGCCAGCAGTAAAGACCCACACTACACCTTC	CASSKDPHYTF
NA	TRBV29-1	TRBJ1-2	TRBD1	TGCAGCGTACAAAAGACAGGGGTCTATGGCTACACCTTC	CSVQKTGVYGYTF
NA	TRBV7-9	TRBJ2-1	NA	TGTGCCAGCAGCTTAGGCAGGATCGGTGAGCAGTTCTTC	CASSLGRIGEQFF
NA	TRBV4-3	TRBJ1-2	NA	TGCGCCAGCAGCCAAGAGGCAAACGGTAACTATGGCTACACCTTC	CASSQEANGNYGYTF
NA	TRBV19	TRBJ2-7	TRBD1	TGTGCCAGTAGTATAGAGGGACAGGACTTCTACGAGCAGTACTTC	CASSIEGQDFYEQYF
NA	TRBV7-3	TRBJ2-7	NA	TGTGCCAGCAGCTTGTGGGGCGCCCCTTCCTACGAGCAGTACTTC	CASSLWGAPSYEQYF
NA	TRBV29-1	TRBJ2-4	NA	TGCAGCGTTGTCGAGGGGCCCCCAAACATTCAGTACTTC	CSVVEGPPNIQYF
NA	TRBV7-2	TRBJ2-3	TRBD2	TGTGCCAGCAGCTTAAGCGGGAGTATGGCGGCAGATACGCAGTATTTT	CASSLSGSMAADTQYF
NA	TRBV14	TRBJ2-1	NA	TGTGCCAGCAGCCAAGTATCGGTGGTAGGGAATGAGCAGTTCTTC	CASSQVSVVGNEQFF
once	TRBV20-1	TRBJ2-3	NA	TGCAGTGCCGTGCGTTCGGATACGCAGTATTTT	CSAVRSDTQYF
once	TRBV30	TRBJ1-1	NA	TGTGCCTGGAGTACCCCCTCAGCTTTCTTT	CAWSTPSAFF
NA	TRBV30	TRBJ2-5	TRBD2	TGTGCCTGGAAGGAGGGACTAGCGGGAGGGCCTGGGGAGACCCAGTACTTC	CAWKEGLAGGPGETQYF
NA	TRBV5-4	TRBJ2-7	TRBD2	TGTGCCAGCAGCTTGGCTAGCGGGTACGAGCAGTACTTC	CASSLASGYEQYF
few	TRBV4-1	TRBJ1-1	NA	TGCGCCAGCAGCCAAGGCCTCGGGGGGCCAGGCACGGCTTTCTTT	CASSQGLGGPGTAFF
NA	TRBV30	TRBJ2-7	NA	TGTGCTCAACGGGGCAAGTGGGGGTACGAGCAGTACTTC	CAQRGKWGYEQYF
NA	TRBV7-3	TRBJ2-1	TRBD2	TGTGCCAGCGGGCTAGCGGGATTGGGTGAGCAGTTCTTC	CASGLAGLGEQFF